The sequence of this T cell receptor (beta chain) was determined in a study of cytomegalovirus exposure and HLA in healthy donors. The PCR made use of 60 Vbeta and 13 Jbeta primers. Sequencing used immunoSEQ multiplex PCR; TCRdb keeps in-frame clones, though not all of them. This table holds roughly 120,000 clones, 60% to 85% found once. The CDR3 extends over 14 amino acids. The germline CDR1 and CDR2 sequences are LNHDA and SQIVND (reference sequence). Nominally healthy donors provided the samples, though records likely missed some immune exposures. This chain joins TRBV19 and TRBJ2-5, with TRBD1 identical over 9 bases. The J call may be incorrect, as the DNA end agrees better with TRBJ2-7. Sequenced material: PBMCs. This TCR derives from a man between 50 and 59 years old in good health and CMV-seronegative. Written as DNA, the CDR3 is TGTGCCACTAAAAACCGGGACAGGGACTACGAGCAGTACTTC. Residues: CATKNRDRDYEQYF.